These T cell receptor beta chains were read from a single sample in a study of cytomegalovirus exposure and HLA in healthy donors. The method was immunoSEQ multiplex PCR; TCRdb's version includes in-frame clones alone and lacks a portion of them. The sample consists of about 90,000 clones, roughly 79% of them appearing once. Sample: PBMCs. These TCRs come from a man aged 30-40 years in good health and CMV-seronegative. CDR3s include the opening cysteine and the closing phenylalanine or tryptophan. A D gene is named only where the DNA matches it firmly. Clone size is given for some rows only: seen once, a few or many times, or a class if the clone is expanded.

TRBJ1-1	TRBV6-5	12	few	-	CASSYNLEEAFF	TGTGCCAGCAGTTATAACCTGGAGGAAGCTTTCTTT
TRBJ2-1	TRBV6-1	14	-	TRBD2	CASRSSGGYNEQFF	TGTGCCAGCAGATCTAGCGGGGGCTACAATGAGCAGTTCTTC
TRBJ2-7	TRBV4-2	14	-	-	CASSPLIEGGEQYF	TGTGCCAGCAGCCCCCTGATCGAAGGGGGCGAGCAGTACTTC
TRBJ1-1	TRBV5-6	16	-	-	CASSLQDWTANTEAFF	TGTGCCAGCAGCTTGCAGGACTGGACAGCGAACACTGAAGCTTTCTTT
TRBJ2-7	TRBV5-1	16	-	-	CASSLASTRSSYEQYF	TGCGCCAGCAGCTTGGCCTCCACAAGGAGCTCCTACGAGCAGTACTTC
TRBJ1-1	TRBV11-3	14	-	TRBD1	CASSAGTAHTEAFF	TGTGCCAGCAGCGCGGGGACAGCCCACACTGAAGCTTTCTTT
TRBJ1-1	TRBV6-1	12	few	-	CASSNRDTEAFF	TGTGCCAGCAGCAACAGGGACACTGAAGCTTTCTTT
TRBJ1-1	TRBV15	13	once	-	CATSRGRGTEAFF	TGTGCCACCAGCAGAGGGCGGGGCACTGAAGCTTTCTTT
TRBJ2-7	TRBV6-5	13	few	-	CASSLGAPREQYF	TGTGCCAGCAGTTTAGGGGCTCCGAGGGAGCAGTACTTC
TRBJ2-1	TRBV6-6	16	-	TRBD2	CASSPRTSGRYNEQFF	TGTGCCAGCAGTCCCAGGACTAGCGGGAGATACAATGAGCAGTTCTTC
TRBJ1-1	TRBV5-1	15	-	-	CASSHQEGMNTEAFF	TGCGCCAGCAGCCACCAGGAGGGGATGAACACTGAAGCTTTCTTT
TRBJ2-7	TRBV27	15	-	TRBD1	CASSLSDRGSYEQYF	TGTGCCAGCAGTTTATCGGACAGGGGCTCCTACGAGCAGTACTTC
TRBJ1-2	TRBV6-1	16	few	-	CASSEPGVEHRYGYTF	TGTGCCAGCAGTGAACCAGGGGTCGAGCATAGGTATGGCTACACCTTC
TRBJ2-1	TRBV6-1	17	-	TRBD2	CASSEVPTSGGAREQFF	TGTGCCAGCAGTGAAGTCCCTACTAGCGGGGGGGCGCGTGAGCAGTTCTTC
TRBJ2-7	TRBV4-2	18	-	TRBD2	CASSQVGPGLAGGSEQYF	TGTGCCAGCAGCCAGGTTGGGCCGGGACTAGCGGGGGGCAGCGAGCAGTACTTC
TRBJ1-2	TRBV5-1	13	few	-	CASSLDSGHGYTF	TGCGCCAGCAGCTTGGACAGCGGGCATGGCTACACCTTC
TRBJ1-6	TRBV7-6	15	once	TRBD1	CASSTIGTGKSPLHF	TGTGCCAGCAGCACAATCGGGACAGGGAAATCACCCCTCCACTTT
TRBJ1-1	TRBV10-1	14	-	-	CASSDGQRNTEAFF	TGCGCCAGCAGCGATGGACAGAGGAACACTGAAGCTTTCTTT
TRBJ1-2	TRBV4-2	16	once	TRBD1	CASSQPATGANYGYTF	TGTGCCAGCAGCCAACCCGCGACAGGGGCTAACTATGGCTACACCTTC
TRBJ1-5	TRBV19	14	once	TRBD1	CASSMRQGESPQHF	TGTGCCAGTAGTATGCGACAGGGGGAGAGTCCCCAGCATTTT
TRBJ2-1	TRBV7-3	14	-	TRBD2	CASSYGLAGGEQFF	TGTGCCAGCAGCTACGGACTAGCGGGAGGTGAGCAGTTCTTC
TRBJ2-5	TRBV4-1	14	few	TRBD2	CASSPSPGGSRQYF	TGCGCCAGCAGCCCCTCCCCCGGGGGGAGCCGCCAGTACTTC
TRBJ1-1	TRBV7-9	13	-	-	CASSLEGGSEAFF	TGTGCCAGCAGCTTAGAAGGCGGAAGTGAAGCTTTCTTT
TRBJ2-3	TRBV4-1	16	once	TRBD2	CASSQGSGGFTDTQYF	TGCGCCAGCAGCCAAGGCAGCGGGGGTTTCACAGATACGCAGTATTTT
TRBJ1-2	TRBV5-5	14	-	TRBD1	CASSSWTGVGGYTF	TGTGCCAGCAGCTCGTGGACAGGGGTGGGCGGCTACACCTTC
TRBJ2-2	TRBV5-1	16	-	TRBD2	CASSLVVAGGTGELFF	TGCGCCAGCAGCTTGGTGGTAGCGGGAGGGACCGGGGAGCTGTTTTTT
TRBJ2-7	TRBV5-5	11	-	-	CASSLGREQYF	TGTGCCAGCAGCTTGGGTCGGGAGCAGTACTTC
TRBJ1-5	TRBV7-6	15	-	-	CASSLDGQGNQPQHF	TGTGCCAGCAGCTTAGATGGCCAGGGAAATCAGCCCCAGCATTTT
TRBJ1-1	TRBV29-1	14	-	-	CSVVYSVMNTEAFF	TGCAGCGTTGTATACAGTGTTATGAACACTGAAGCTTTCTTT
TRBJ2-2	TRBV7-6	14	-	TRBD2	CASSFGGSNGELFF	TGTGCCAGCAGCTTTGGCGGGAGCAACGGGGAGCTGTTTTTT
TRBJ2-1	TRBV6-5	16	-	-	CASSSSRRIQGNEQFF	TGTGCCAGCAGTTCCTCAAGAAGAATTCAGGGCAATGAGCAGTTCTTC
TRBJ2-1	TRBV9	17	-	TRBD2	CASSVVISGGSYNEQFF	TGTGCCAGCAGCGTAGTGATCAGCGGGGGGTCCTACAATGAGCAGTTCTTC
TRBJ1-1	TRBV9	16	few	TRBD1	CASSVALDRGPSEAFF	TGTGCCAGCAGCGTAGCTTTAGACAGGGGGCCATCTGAAGCTTTCTTT
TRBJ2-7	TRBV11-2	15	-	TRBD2	CASSHPGGSSYEQYF	TGTGCCAGCAGCCACCCGGGGGGGAGCTCCTACGAGCAGTACTTC
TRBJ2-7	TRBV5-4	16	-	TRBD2	CASSVGTSGGANEQYF	TGTGCCAGCAGCGTGGGGACTAGCGGGGGGGCCAACGAGCAGTACTTC
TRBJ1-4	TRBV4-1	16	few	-	CASSQDGGPTNEKLFF	TGCGCCAGCAGCCAAGATGGAGGACCCACTAATGAAAAACTGTTTTTT
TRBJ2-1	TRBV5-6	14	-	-	CASSRGSGFDEQFF	TGTGCCAGCAGCCGAGGGAGCGGGTTCGATGAGCAGTTCTTC
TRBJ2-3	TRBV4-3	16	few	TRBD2	CASSLRTSGGTDTQYF	TGCGCCAGCAGCCTACGGACTAGCGGGGGCACAGATACGCAGTATTTT
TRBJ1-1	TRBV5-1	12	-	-	CASSYGTMGAFF	TGCGCCAGCAGCTATGGGACAATGGGAGCTTTCTTT
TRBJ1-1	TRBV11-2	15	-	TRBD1	CASSSPRTGNTEAFF	TGTGCCAGCAGCTCTCCCAGGACAGGGAACACTGAAGCTTTCTTT
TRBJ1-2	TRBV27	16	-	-	CASSLGGGGSWYGYTF	TGTGCCAGCAGTTTAGGGGGAGGGGGGAGTTGGTATGGCTACACCTTC
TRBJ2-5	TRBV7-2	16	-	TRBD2	CASSEAGLARYETQYF	TGTGCCAGCAGCGAAGCTGGACTAGCTCGTTATGAGACCCAGTACTTC
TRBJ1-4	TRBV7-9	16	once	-	CASSFTGRSTNEKLFF	TGTGCCAGCAGCTTTACAGGGCGATCGACTAATGAAAAACTGTTTTTT
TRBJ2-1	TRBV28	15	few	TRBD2	CASSNLAGGFNEQFF	TGTGCCAGCAGTAACCTAGCGGGGGGGTTCAATGAGCAGTTCTTC
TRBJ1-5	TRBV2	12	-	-	CAGAQAGQPQHF	TGTGCCGGTGCGCAGGCGGGTCAGCCCCAGCATTTT
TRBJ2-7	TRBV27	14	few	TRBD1	CASSAGTGGREQYF	TGTGCCAGCAGCGCCGGGACAGGGGGTCGTGAGCAGTACTTC
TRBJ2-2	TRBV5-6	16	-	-	CASSLGAGADTGELFF	TGTGCCAGCAGCTTGGGTGCGGGGGCCGACACCGGGGAGCTGTTTTTT
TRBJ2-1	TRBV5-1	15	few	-	CASSSGLSNDNEQFF	TGCGCCAGCAGCTCGGGACTCAGCAACGACAATGAGCAGTTCTTC
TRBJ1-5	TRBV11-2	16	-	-	CASSLGQGLSNQPQHF	TGTGCCAGCAGCTTAGGTCAGGGCTTGAGCAATCAGCCCCAGCATTTT
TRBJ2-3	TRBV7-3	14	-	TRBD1	CASSPQGARDTQYF	TGTGCCAGCAGCCCACAGGGGGCCAGAGATACGCAGTATTTT